What follows are 3 T cell receptor beta chains derived from one specimen sequenced in a study of cytomegalovirus exposure and HLA in healthy donors listed by TCRdb under 2017. Library prep was done by the immunoSEQ multiplex PCR assay. For the multiplex PCR, a mixture combining 60 forward primers for TCR Vbeta segments and 13 reverse primers for TCR Jbeta segments was used. The source is immuneACCESS, and TCRdb retained only in-frame sequences with V and J called. Part of the clones is not carried over; for the studies checked, unresolved V genes explain less than half of this, and the remainder is unexplained. Counted in this sample were 250,000 to 350,000 clones; 75% to 90% of them appeared once. Jointly, the top ten make up approximately 4.3% of the sample. Sample: PBMCs. These receptors were taken from a middle-aged man in good health and CMV-seropositive.

This sequence joins TRBV5-5 and TRBJ2-1, with 8 bases lining up with TRBD1. Germline CDR1 is SGHKS and CDR2 is YYEKEE (reference sequence). The CDR3 runs to 15 residues. V was clipped by 5 bases and J by 4 bases; unmatched bases: 8. The CDR3 coding sequence is TGTGCCAGCAGTTTTGACAGGGGATCATACAATGAGCAGTTCTTC. It is translated as CASSFDRGSYNEQFF.

This clone was recorded a few times. This rearrangement joins TRBV11-2 to TRBJ1-3; D remains unclear. CDR1 is SGHAT and CDR2 is FQNNGV in the germline V gene. Trimming left V 10 bases short and J 4 bases short, with 5 bases between. The CDR3 is made up of 10 amino acids. CDR3 protein: CATGGNTIYF. The CDR3 DNA follows: TGTGCCACCGGGGGAAACACCATATATTTT. The full variable domain, with the rest looked up from reference TRBV11-2 and TRBJ1-3, is EAGVAQSPRYKIIEKRQSVAFWCNPISGHATLYWYQQILGQGPKLLIQFQNNGVVDDSQLPKDRFSAERLKGVDSTLKIQPAKLEDSAVYLCATGGNTIYFGEGSWLTVV.

The chain combines TRBV5-1 with TRBJ1-3; D gene uncertain. Germline V gives CDR1 SGHRS, CDR2 YFSETQ. The V end was cut by 0 bases, the J end by 2 bases, with 9 bases between. The CDR3 extends over 15 amino acids. DNA for the CDR3: TGCGCCAGCAGCTTGGGGCCCGCTCCTGGAAACACCATATATTTT. Protein sequence: CASSLGPAPGNTIYF. Using reference TRBV5-1 and TRBJ1-3 for the parts outside the CDR3, the full variable domain is KAGVTQTPRYLIKTRGQQVTLSCSPISGHRSVSWYQQTPGQGLQFLFEYFSETQRNKGNFPGRFSGRQFSNSRSEMNVSTLELGDSALYLCASSLGPAPGNTIYFGEGSWLTVV.